These T cell receptor beta chains were read from a single sample in a study of T cell responses to AZD1222 COVID-19 vaccine. Repertoires were generated with immunoSEQ multiplex PCR, while TCRdb's copy carries only in-frame clones and drops some. The repertoire consists of 100,000 to 150,000 clones, with more than 75% occurring once and the leading ten covering roughly a tenth. The sequences come from peripheral blood, collected on day 0 of AZD1222 vaccination. The source of these receptors is an adult in good health. Each CDR3 is given with its conserved first and last residue. The D gene is left open where the match is weak. Some rows mark clone size as missing; the rest say once, few, many or name a class of expanded clone.

V gene	clone size	D gene	J gene	CDR3 protein	CDR3 DNA
TRBV4-2	once	NA	TRBJ2-6	CASSQNPGAGSGANVLTF	TGTGCCAGCAGCCAAAATCCAGGGGCCGGCTCTGGGGCCAACGTCCTGACTTTC
TRBV6-1	NA	NA	TRBJ2-3	CASSESGTSTDTQYF	TGTGCCAGCAGTGAGAGCGGGACAAGCACAGATACGCAGTATTTT
TRBV20-1	NA	NA	TRBJ2-2	CSARGGGELFF	TGCAGTGCTAGAGGGGGTGGGGAGCTGTTTTTT
TRBV2	NA	TRBD2	TRBJ2-7	CASSWTSGGSSYEQYF	TGTGCCAGCAGTTGGACTAGCGGGGGAAGCTCCTACGAGCAGTACTTC
TRBV9	NA	TRBD2	TRBJ2-7	CASSKSLAGGSYEQYF	TGTGCCAGCAGCAAATCACTAGCGGGGGGATCCTACGAGCAGTACTTC
TRBV30	NA	NA	TRBJ2-5	CAWSLARGVTETQYF	TGTGCCTGGAGCTTGGCCAGGGGCGTAACAGAGACCCAGTACTTC
TRBV6-5	once	NA	TRBJ2-1	CASSQTGGTYNEQFF	TGTGCCAGCAGCCAGACAGGAGGTACCTACAATGAGCAGTTCTTC
TRBV4-2	NA	NA	TRBJ1-5	CASSQAGNQPQHF	TGTGCCAGCAGCCAAGCCGGGAATCAGCCCCAGCATTTT
TRBV20-1	NA	NA	TRBJ1-3	CSARGGNTIYF	TGCAGTGCTAGAGGGGGAAACACCATATATTTT
TRBV3-1/TRBV3-2	NA	TRBD1	TRBJ1-3	CASSWGGNRGRNTIYF	TGTGCCAGCAGCTGGGGTGGAAACAGGGGGAGAAACACCATATATTTT
TRBV7-9	NA	NA	TRBJ2-1	CASSSGAYNEQFF	TGTGCCAGCAGCTCGGGCGCCTACAATGAGCAGTTCTTC
TRBV5-4	NA	NA	TRBJ1-6	CASSLVTASNSPLHF	TGTGCCAGCAGCTTGGTTACAGCCAGTAATTCACCCCTCCACTTT
TRBV25-1	NA	TRBD1	TRBJ1-2	CASSEYGGDRGGGYTF	TGTGCCAGCAGTGAATACGGCGGGGACAGGGGAGGTGGCTACACCTTC
TRBV4-1	NA	NA	TRBJ2-3	CASSQDPLTDTQYF	TGCGCCAGCAGCCAAGACCCCCTAACAGATACGCAGTATTTT
TRBV6-5	NA	TRBD2	TRBJ2-7	CASSREAASSYEQYF	TGTGCCAGCAGCCGGGAGGCGGCCTCGTCCTACGAGCAGTACTTC
TRBV19	once	NA	TRBJ1-2	CASRLGSSYGYTF	TGTGCCAGTAGACTTGGGAGCTCCTATGGCTACACCTTC
TRBV28	NA	TRBD2	TRBJ2-7	CASRPFGEREGVAYEQYF	TGTGCCAGCAGGCCGTTCGGGGAGCGGGAGGGGGTAGCCTACGAGCAGTACTTC
TRBV18	NA	NA	TRBJ1-2	CASSPTGGMGGYTF	TGTGCCAGCTCACCAACAGGAGGTATGGGTGGCTACACCTTC
TRBV3-1/TRBV3-2	NA	TRBD1	TRBJ1-4	CASSQEGEGQDEKLFF	TGTGCCAGCAGCCAAGAGGGGGAGGGACAGGACGAAAAACTGTTTTTT
TRBV28	few	TRBD1	TRBJ1-1	CASSLGQGAITEAFF	TGTGCCAGCAGTCTGGGACAGGGGGCGATCACTGAAGCTTTCTTT
TRBV19	NA	TRBD1	TRBJ1-3	CASTRQGYSGNTIYF	TGTGCCAGTACTAGACAGGGGTACTCTGGAAACACCATATATTTT
TRBV9	NA	TRBD1	TRBJ2-5	CASSTLSRDRGQETQYF	TGTGCCAGCAGCACCCTCAGCCGGGACAGGGGGCAAGAGACCCAGTACTTC
TRBV7-8	NA	TRBD1	TRBJ1-5	CATSRGVYSNQPQHF	TGTGCCACTAGCAGGGGGGTTTATAGCAATCAGCCCCAGCATTTT
TRBV20-1	few	NA	TRBJ2-7	CSASIDPYEQYF	TGCAGTGCTAGTATAGATCCTTACGAGCAGTACTTC
TRBV7-2	NA	NA	TRBJ2-3	CASSRGLLGSTDTQYF	TGTGCCAGCAGCCGCGGACTTTTAGGAAGCACAGATACGCAGTATTTT
TRBV12-5	NA	TRBD1	TRBJ2-5	CASGSDRDGETQYF	TGTGCTAGTGGTTCAGACAGGGACGGAGAGACCCAGTACTTC
TRBV7-9	NA	NA	TRBJ1-2	CASSSKGRGRDYGYTF	TGTGCCAGCAGCTCAAAAGGGAGGGGAAGAGACTATGGCTACACCTTC
TRBV28	NA	NA	TRBJ1-2	CATSGGEYGYTF	TGTGCCACCTCCGGGGGGGAATATGGCTACACCTTC
TRBV6-2/TRBV6-3	few	TRBD1	TRBJ1-1	CASSYGTGAGSAFF	TGTGCCAGCAGTTACGGGACAGGGGCGGGCTCGGCTTTCTTT
TRBV7-9	NA	NA	TRBJ1-4	CASSHFWDQVEKLFF	TGTGCCAGCAGCCACTTCTGGGACCAGGTGGAAAAACTGTTTTTT
TRBV19	few	TRBD2	TRBJ2-7	CASTFLRDSGRNEQYF	TGTGCCAGTACCTTCCTCCGGGATAGCGGGAGGAACGAGCAGTACTTC
TRBV13	NA	NA	TRBJ1-1	CASSLQGPTEAFF	TGTGCCAGCAGCCTACAGGGACCCACTGAAGCTTTCTTT
TRBV27	NA	NA	TRBJ2-1	CASSFDTRLNNEQFF	TGTGCCAGCAGTTTCGACACCCGCTTAAACAATGAGCAGTTCTTC
TRBV5-1	NA	TRBD1	TRBJ1-1	CASSGQGAHTEAFF	TGCGCCAGCAGCGGACAGGGGGCACACACTGAAGCTTTCTTT
TRBV28	NA	NA	TRBJ2-7	CASTLGASTYEQYF	TGTGCCAGCACCCTGGGGGCCAGTACCTACGAGCAGTACTTC
TRBV19	NA	NA	TRBJ1-1	CASRQGPMNTEAFF	TGTGCCAGTAGGCAGGGTCCCATGAACACTGAAGCTTTCTTT
TRBV5-4	NA	NA	TRBJ2-2	CASSLELAPGELFF	TGTGCCAGCAGCTTGGAACTAGCTCCCGGGGAGCTGTTTTTT
TRBV19	NA	NA	TRBJ2-1	CASSPPPLGHNEQFF	TGTGCCAGTAGTCCTCCCCCCTTAGGCCACAATGAGCAGTTCTTC
TRBV28	NA	NA	TRBJ1-1	CASSLFGGAFTEAFF	TGTGCCAGCAGTTTATTTGGGGGCGCGTTCACTGAAGCTTTCTTT
TRBV6-5	NA	NA	TRBJ2-7	CASSYSNPGVTYEQYF	TGTGCCAGCAGTTACTCGAACCCAGGGGTCACCTACGAGCAGTACTTC
TRBV28	NA	NA	TRBJ1-2	CASSFLDRVLLNYGYTF	TGTGCCAGCAGTTTTCTCGACAGAGTTCTCCTTAACTATGGCTACACCTTC
TRBV9	NA	TRBD2	TRBJ2-3	CASSVGGTSGSADTQYF	TGTGCCAGCAGCGTAGGGGGGACTAGCGGGTCCGCAGATACGCAGTATTTT
TRBV10-3	NA	NA	TRBJ2-3	CAISESKLAATPTDTQYF	TGTGCCATCAGTGAGTCCAAGTTAGCGGCTACCCCCACAGATACGCAGTATTTT
TRBV6-2/TRBV6-3	NA	TRBD2	TRBJ2-1	CASSYFLGTSGSDEQFF	TGTGCCAGCAGTTACTTCCTCGGGACTAGCGGGAGCGATGAGCAGTTCTTC